The 24 T cell receptor beta chains below all came from one sample that was sequenced in a study of blood T cell repertoires in COVID-19. Some clones are missing from TCRdb's copy, which holds only in-frame ones; the method was immunoSEQ multiplex PCR. The sample includes some 190,000 clones, almost 90% seen only once; the top ten take around 1.5%. Sequencing input: peripheral blood. Receptor source: a man aged 18 to 29 with active or convalescent COVID-19.

In its sample, this clone was seen a few times. The chain combines TRBV5-1 with TRBJ1-6, with 10 bases that match TRBD1. There are 14 residues in the CDR3. Trimming took 3 bases from V and 14 from J; bases not matched to a gene: 8. The germline V gene has CDR1 SGHRS and CDR2 YFSETQ. For the CDR3, the DNA is TGCGCCAGCAGCTCCGGGACAGGGGTTTCCACCCTCCACTTT. This codes for CASSSGTGVSTLHF.

This sequence joins TRBV9 and TRBJ1-1; possibly TRBD1 for D (5 bases). Trimming took 3 bases from V and 6 from J, leaving 12 bases between them. The CDR3 is made up of 13 amino acids. Germline V gene data show CDR1 as SGDLS and CDR2 as YYNGEE. The CDR3 sequence: CASSADPGAEAFF. The CDR3 nucleotides are TGTGCCAGCAGCGCAGACCCGGGGGCTGAAGCTTTCTTT.

A few counts support this clone. V usage is TRBV4-2 and J usage is TRBJ1-2, with 7 bases aligning to TRBD1. Germline loops: CDR1 LGHNA, CDR2 YNFKEQ. The CDR3 has 14 amino acids. After removal of 3 bases from V and 5 bases from J, the junction contained 6 bases not matched to a gene. DNA for the CDR3: TGTGCCAGCAGCCAGGAGCAGGGGGGTTATGGCTACACCTTC. As protein: CASSQEQGGYGYTF.

The chain is built from TRBV24-1 and TRBJ1-2; 8 positions match TRBD1. The germline CDR1 and CDR2 sequences are KGHDR and SFDVKD. CDR3 length: 14 amino acids. V trimming: 4 bases; J trimming: 3 bases; junction bases outside the gene matches: 3. The CDR3 sequence: CATSDRGQDYGYTF. CDR3 nucleotides: TGTGCCACCAGTGACCGGGGACAGGACTATGGCTACACCTTC.

The chain links TRBV2 to TRBJ2-1; no clear D gene. V lost 8 bases to trimming and J lost 2 bases, with 7 bases between them. The CDR3 length is 12 residues. CDR1 and CDR2 from the germline V gene are SNHLY and FYNNEI. CDR3 nucleotides: TGTGCCAGCTATCGAGCCTACAATGAGCAGTTCTTC. This gives the protein CASYRAYNEQFF.

The chain links TRBV18 to TRBJ2-3; D not certain. Looked up from germline, CDR1 is KGHSH and CDR2 is LQKENI. The CDR3 covers 14 residues. V was trimmed by 6 bases and J by 4 bases, leaving 14 bases between them. The CDR3 region is CASSPYAVADTQYF. The CDR3 DNA is TGTGCCAGCTCCCCTTACGCGGTGGCAGATACGCAGTATTTT.

The rearrangement uses TRBV5-1 and TRBJ2-3; unclear D gene. Germline CDR1 is SGHRS and CDR2 is YFSETQ. This CDR3 has 15 amino acids. V lost 4 bases to trimming and J lost 3 bases, with 15 bases between them. This CDR3 is CASSPRVSSTDTQYF. DNA of the CDR3: TGCGCCAGCAGCCCACGAGTTAGTTCGACAGATACGCAGTATTTT.

V usage is TRBV19 and J usage is TRBJ1-1; 9 bases fit TRBD1. Looked up from germline, CDR1 is LNHDA and CDR2 is SQIVND (reference sequence). The V segment lost 0 bases and the J segment 8 bases; nucleotides outside the gene matches: 4. CDR3 length: 14 residues. The CDR3 protein is CASSIEAGTGEAFF. The DNA of the CDR3 is TGTGCCAGTAGTATAGAGGCGGGGACAGGGGAAGCTTTCTTT.

V and J are TRBV9 and TRBJ2-1; TRBD2 matches 7 bases. The CDR3 contains 14 residues. Losses at the gene ends were 6 bases for V and 8 bases for J; bases not matched to a gene: 11. Germline V lookup: CDR1 SGDLS, CDR2 YYNGEE. CDR3 amino acids: CASTKRGGADEQFF. In DNA form, the CDR3 reads TGTGCCAGCACCAAGCGGGGTGGGGCGGATGAGCAGTTCTTC.

V and J are TRBV29-1 and TRBJ2-3, with 10 bases identical to TRBD1. The length of the CDR3 is 14 residues. V shed 4 bases and J 6 bases; nucleotides not matched to a gene: 7. Germline CDR1 is SQVTM and CDR2 is ANQGSEA. The CDR3 nucleotides are TGCAGCGTTGTAGTGACAGGGGGCCCGGATACGCAGTATTTT. Translated: CSVVVTGGPDTQYF.

A few counts support this clone. The rearrangement uses TRBV10-3 and TRBJ2-7; D may be TRBD1 (5 bases). The CDR3 has 13 residues. CDR1 and CDR2 (germline): ENHRY, SYGVKD. Trimming removed 10 bases from V and 0 bases from J, with 13 bases in between. In DNA form, the CDR3 reads TGTGCCACGACAGCTTCCCTCTCCTACGAGCAGTACTTC. It codes for CATTASLSYEQYF.

The rearrangement uses TRBV14 and TRBJ1-1, with 7 bases fitting TRBD1. Germline-derived CDR1 and CDR2 are SGHDN and FVKESK. V lost 0 bases, J lost 8 bases, and 15 bases stayed unmatched. CDR3 length: 17 residues. CDR3 in DNA: TGTGCCAGCAGCCAAGATAGTGTGGACAGGAACTACGAAGAAGCTTTCTTT. Protein sequence: CASSQDSVDRNYEEAFF.

This chain connects TRBV7-9 to TRBJ1-4, with a tentative D call TRBD1 (6 bases). Germline values: CDR1 SEHNR, CDR2 FQNEAQ (reference sequence). V was cut by 5 bases and J by 4 bases, with 14 bases left in between. CDR3 size: 15 residues. CDR3 DNA sequence: TGTGCCAGCAGCCAAGACAGGTCGAGTAATGAAAAACTGTTTTTT. Residues: CASSQDRSSNEKLFF.

The CDR3 nucleotides read TGTGCCAGCAGCTTGGGCTACGCAGATACGCAGTATTTT. The encoded protein is CASSLGYADTQYF. This chain uses TRBV11-2 with TRBJ2-3; D ambiguous. The V and J ends lost 3 bases and 4 bases respectively, with 8 bases between them. Germline CDR1 is SGHAT and CDR2 is FQNNGV. This CDR3 spans 13 amino acids.

The chain joins TRBV5-5 to TRBJ2-7, with TRBD1 matching over 9 bases. With 4 bases clipped from V and 6 bases from J, the junction kept 8 bases outside the gene matches. The CDR3 runs to 14 residues. Germline loops: CDR1 SGHKS, CDR2 YYEKEE (reference sequence). In nucleotides, the CDR3 is TGTGCCAGCAGCCTGGGACAGGGCTATGGCGAGCAGTACTTC. Translated, it gives CASSLGQGYGEQYF.

The chain carries TRBV6-1 and TRBJ2-2, with D maybe TRBD1 (6 bases). Trimming cost V 1 base and J 5 bases, with 14 bases left between them. CDR3 length: 16 amino acids. Per germline, CDR1 MNHNS and CDR2 SASEGT. The CDR3 sequence is CASSEGGTTETGELFF. As DNA, the CDR3 is TGTGCCAGCAGTGAAGGAGGGACAACTGAAACCGGGGAGCTGTTTTTT.

This clone was found once. The V call is TRBV4-2, the J call TRBJ2-5; 14 nucleotides align to TRBD2. V lost 3 bases and J lost 5; bases outside the gene matches: 8. This CDR3 spans 17 amino acids. Germline CDR1 reads LGHNA; CDR2 reads YNFKEQ. The DNA for the CDR3 is TGTGCCAGCAGCCAGACTAGCGGGAGGGCCGTTGGGGAGACCCAGTACTTC. It specifies CASSQTSGRAVGETQYF.

This clone came up once. This chain joins TRBV4-1 and TRBJ1-1, with unresolved D. CDR1 and CDR2 (germline): MGHRA, YSYEKL. The ends were cut back, 0 bases at V and 1 base at J, with 9 bases in the middle. The CDR3 is made up of 15 amino acids. CDR3 amino acids: CASSQDPARNTEAFF. Here the CDR3 DNA reads TGCGCCAGCAGCCAAGATCCTGCGCGGAACACTGAAGCTTTCTTT.

V gene TRBV7-2 combines with J gene TRBJ1-2; 12 nucleotides align to TRBD1. CDR1 is SGHTA, CDR2 FQGNSA, per germline. Trimming cost V 1 base and J 7 bases; bases outside gene matches: 4. The CDR3 contains 15 residues. In nucleotides, the CDR3 is TGTGCCAGCAGCTTAGGGGGACAGGGGGCGCTTGGCTACACCTTC. Its translation is CASSLGGQGALGYTF.

V and J are TRBV4-3 and TRBJ2-1; 7 nucleotides agree with TRBD1. The CDR3 spans 15 residues. The trim removed 0 bases at V and 2 bases at J, leaving 1 base unmatched. Germline values: CDR1 LGHNA, CDR2 YSLEER. In DNA, the CDR3 is TGCGCCAGCAGCCAAGAGGACAGGCCCTACAATGAGCAGTTCTTC. Residues: CASSQEDRPYNEQFF.

The chain employs TRBV2 and TRBJ1-5; 8 bases fit TRBD1. This CDR3 has 14 residues. The V and J ends lost 5 bases and 6 bases, in that order; junction bases with no gene match: 6. From germline, CDR1 is SNHLY and CDR2 FYNNEI. CDR3 DNA: TGTGCCAGCAGTCCAGGGGGCGGAGGTCAGCCCCAGCATTTT. This sequence encodes CASSPGGGGQPQHF.

The genes are TRBV6-2 or TRBV6-3 and TRBJ2-7; TRBD2 aligns across 12 bases. The length of the CDR3 is 18 residues. Trimming removed 5 bases from V and 1 base from J; junction bases left unmatched: 12. Germline loops: CDR1 MNHEY, CDR2 SVGEGT. The CDR3 DNA reads as TGTGCCAGCAGTACGCCTTTTCGAACTAGCGGGAGGTCCTACGAGCAGTACTTC. Its translation is CASSTPFRTSGRSYEQYF.

The chain is built from TRBV4-2 and TRBJ2-2; possibly TRBD2 for D (5 bases). Per the germline V gene, CDR1 is LGHNA and CDR2 is YNFKEQ. There are 15 residues in the CDR3. Deletions cut 1 base from V and 5 bases from J, with 11 bases between. This chain's CDR3 is CASSQVFGGTGELFF. The DNA of the CDR3 is TGTGCCAGCAGCCAAGTCTTCGGCGGGACCGGGGAGCTGTTTTTT.

The V and J genes are TRBV3-1 (or the pseudogene TRBV3-2) and TRBJ1-4; D possibly corresponds to TRBD1 (6 bases). Trimming took off 5 bases at V and 4 bases at J, with 8 bases between the two ends. Germline CDR1 LGHDT, CDR2 YNNKEL (reference sequence). The CDR3 length is 13 residues. CDR3 sequence reads: CASSNRVNEKLFF. Written as DNA, the CDR3 is TGTGCCAGCAGCAACAGGGTTAATGAAAAACTGTTTTTT.